Presented here are 11 T cell receptor beta chains from one specimen sequenced in a study of blood T cell repertoires in COVID-19. Clones were read by immunoSEQ multiplex PCR, and TCRdb kept only the in-frame ones, dropping some. The sample records 200,000 to 300,000 clones, around nine tenths being singletons. Sequences were obtained from peripheral blood. The receptors derive from a woman aged 55-75 years with COVID-19, enrolled during active disease.

The chain is built from TRBV27 and TRBJ2-7; a weak D match, TRBD1 (5 bases). The CDR3 is 13 residues long. Germline values: CDR1 MNHEY, CDR2 SMNVEV (reference sequence). Trimming cost V 3 bases and J 0 bases, with 6 bases left between them. The CDR3 loop is CASSFRASYEQYF. The DNA for the CDR3 is TGTGCCAGCAGTTTCAGGGCCTCCTACGAGCAGTACTTC.

The V gene is TRBV6-5, the J gene TRBJ2-2; 7 positions match TRBD2. From germline, CDR1 is MNHEY and CDR2 SVGAGI. V lost 2 bases and J lost 0; bases outside the gene matches: 0. The length of the CDR3 is 15 residues. CDR3 in amino acids: CASSYLAANTGELFF. CDR3 sequence (DNA): TGTGCCAGCAGTTACCTAGCGGCGAACACCGGGGAGCTGTTTTTT.

The rearrangement links TRBV9 to TRBJ1-2; 9 bases agree with TRBD1. Germline values: CDR1 SGDLS, CDR2 YYNGEE. The ends lost 3 bases at V and 6 bases at J; junction bases unmatched: 6. The CDR3 runs 14 residues. The CDR3 nucleotides are TGTGCCAGCAGCGCCGGGGGACAGGGTGATGGCTACACCTTC. Translation gives CASSAGGQGDGYTF.

V gene TRBV14 combines with J gene TRBJ2-2; possibly TRBD2 for D (5 bases). The CDR3 loop spans 13 amino acids. Trimming cost V 5 bases and J 6 bases, with 10 bases left between them. From germline, CDR1 is SGHDN and CDR2 FVKESK. CDR3 in DNA: TGTGCCAGCAGCTTAACTAGGCCCGGGGAGCTGTTTTTT. As protein: CASSLTRPGELFF.

J is TRBJ2-2 and V is TRBV5-1; perhaps TRBD2 as D (7 bases). Germline V gives CDR1 SGHRS, CDR2 YFSETQ. Trimming stripped 6 bases from V and 0 bases from J, with 15 bases between. The CDR3 is made up of 16 amino acids. The DNA of the CDR3 is TGCGCCAGCAATTTGGGGGGGCTCGCGAACACCGGGGAGCTGTTTTTT. This encodes CASNLGGLANTGELFF.

This chain uses TRBV9 with TRBJ2-3, with a possible D match to TRBD2 (6 bases). This CDR3 is built from 14 residues. V was cut by 1 base and J by 6 bases, with 12 bases left in between. Germline CDR1 reads SGDLS; CDR2 reads YYNGEE. CDR3 bases: TGTGCCAGCAGCGTAACTAGCCGGGTTGATACGCAGTATTTT. Encoded protein: CASSVTSRVDTQYF. The full variable domain, rest sourced from reference TRBV9 and TRBJ2-3, is DSGVTQTPKHLITATGQRVTLRCSPRSGDLSVYWYQQSLDQGLQFLIQYYNGEERAKGNILERFSAQQFPDLHSELNLSSLELGDSALYFCASSVTSRVDTQYFGPGTRLTVL.

The V call is TRBV1, the J call TRBJ2-2; the listed D gene, TRBD2, was not tested against the DNA. TRBV1 is classified as a pseudogene. There are 18 residues in the CDR3. The CDR3: CTSSQTRTSGYYAGELFF. In DNA form, the CDR3 reads TGCACCAGCAGCCAAACCCGGACTAGCGGGTACTACGCCGGGGAGCTGTTTTTT.

The J gene is TRBJ2-7, the V gene TRBV7-9, with 8 bases lining up with TRBD1. CDR3 length equals 15 residues. The V segment lost 0 bases and the J segment 1 base; nucleotides outside the gene matches: 2. CDR1 is SEHNR, CDR2 FQNEAQ, per germline (reference sequence). CDR3 region: CASSLAGTGSYEQYF. CDR3 sequence (DNA): TGTGCCAGCAGCTTAGCGGGGACAGGTTCCTACGAGCAGTACTTC. The complete variable domain, with remaining parts taken from reference TRBV7-9 and TRBJ2-7, reads DTGVSQNPRHKITKRGQNVTFRCDPISEHNRLYWYRQTLGQGPEFLTYFQNEAQLEKSRLLSDRFSAERPKGSFSTLEIQRTEQGDSAMYLCASSLAGTGSYEQYFGPGTRLTVT.

The V and J genes are TRBV3-1 (or the pseudogene TRBV3-2) and TRBJ2-1; TRBD2 agrees at 14 bases. V trimming: 4 bases; J trimming: 0 bases; junction bases outside the gene matches: 8. From germline, CDR1 is LGHDT and CDR2 YNNKEL (reference sequence). There are 19 residues in the CDR3. The CDR3 DNA follows: TGTGCCAGCAGCCGGGACGGGACTAGCGGGAGCCCCTCCTACAATGAGCAGTTCTTC. Translating it yields CASSRDGTSGSPSYNEQFF.

The J gene is TRBJ2-1, the V gene TRBV19; 9 bases fit TRBD2. Germline V gives CDR1 LNHDA, CDR2 SQIVND (reference sequence). The length of the CDR3 is 15 residues. J gave up 6 bases and V 1 base, and 4 bases lay outside the gene matches. Here the CDR3 DNA reads TGTGCCAGTAGTATAGTTGGGACTAGCTTCAATGAGCAGTTCTTC. Translated, it gives CASSIVGTSFNEQFF.

CDR3 nucleotides: TGCAGCGTTGGCCTGACAGCTAACTATGGCTACACCTTC. It translates to CSVGLTANYGYTF. V is TRBV29-1 and J is TRBJ1-2; tentative D call: TRBD1 (5 bases). The CDR3 runs 13 residues. Germline loops: CDR1 SQVTM, CDR2 ANQGSEA. V lost 4 bases and J 0 bases, leaving 9 bases between the germline ends.